The next 10 T cell receptor beta chains were all read from a single sample in a study of blood T cells in healthy people across ages. With a J-beta primer mix and a sample-barcoded 5' primer, a second PCR ran about 7 to 12 cycles. MiXCR, run by TCRdb on the 5' RACE reads, gives a single entry per CDR3 protein. The sample has 650,000 or so distinct CDR3 sequences; 40% to 65% are singletons. The sequencing sample was made of blood. The receptors derive from a woman of 80 years or more in good health.

This chain joins TRBV29-1 and TRBJ2-3; D not certain. The CDR3 is made up of 12 amino acids. The V end was cut by 6 bases, the J end by 8 bases, with 15 bases between. Germline V gene lookup returns CDR1 SQVTM and CDR2 ANQGSEA. The CDR3 loop reads CSVGEGTGTQYF. CDR3 in DNA: TGCAGCGTGGGCGAAGGAACGGGTACGCAGTATTTT.

The rearrangement joins TRBV29-1 to TRBJ1-2; D might be TRBD1 (6 bases). The ends were cut back, 2 bases at V and 6 bases at J, with 13 bases in the middle. CDR3 length: 13 amino acids. The germline V gene has CDR1 SQVTM and CDR2 ANQGSEA. CDR3 sequence (DNA): TGCAGCGTTGAAAGGGCAGGGGACCATGGCTACACCTTC. Protein product: CSVERAGDHGYTF.

The chain is built from TRBV10-3 and TRBJ2-2, with 7 bases aligning to TRBD1. CDR1 ENHRY and CDR2 SYGVKD come from the germline V gene. J lost 4 bases, V lost 7 bases, and 3 bases had no gene match. This CDR3 is 13 amino acids long. The CDR3 loop is CAIKGQPTGELFF. The CDR3 nucleotides are TGTGCCATCAAGGGACAGCCCACCGGGGAGCTGTTTTTT.

This clonotype was picked up many times. This chain links TRBV20-1 with TRBJ1-5; unclear D gene. The CDR3 runs to 12 residues. CDR1 and CDR2 (germline): DFQATT, SNEGSKA (reference sequence). V lost 5 bases, J lost 8 bases, and 13 bases lay in between. The CDR3, as DNA: TGCAGTGCTCCCTACCAAAGGGAGCCCCAGCATTTT. It encodes CSAPYQREPQHF.

The rearrangement joins TRBV3-1 to TRBJ2-5; possible D gene TRBD1, 5 bases. The V gene lost 5 bases and the J gene lost 0 bases, with 10 bases spanning the gap. The CDR3 totals 14 residues. Germline assignment: CDR1 LGHDT and CDR2 YNNKEL (reference sequence). The CDR3 nucleotides read TGTGCCAGCAGCTCGCGACAGCACCAAGAGACCCAGTACTTC. Its protein is CASSSRQHQETQYF.

The genes are TRBV20-1 and TRBJ2-5; D may be TRBD2 (6 bases). The CDR3 is 14 amino acids. Per the germline V gene, CDR1 is DFQATT and CDR2 is SNEGSKA (reference sequence). The V end lost 1 base, the J end lost 2 bases, and 11 bases lay between the germline ends. The CDR3: CSARGNSGQETQYF. CDR3 bases: TGCAGTGCTAGAGGGAATAGCGGTCAAGAGACCCAGTACTTC.

Comments on this clonotype: This could be a read error, since a much larger clone is one nucleotide away. The chain joins TRBV9 to TRBJ2-1, with a weak D call TRBD2 (6 bases). The germline CDR1 and CDR2 sequences are SGDLS and YYNGEE. The CDR3 is 14 amino acids. Between the trimmed V and J ends, which lost 3 bases and 7 bases, there was a span of 14 bases. Here the CDR3 reads CASSAMSRENEQFF. CDR3 in DNA: TGTGCCAGCAGCGCCATGTCTCGGGAGAATGAGCAGTTCTTC.

This clonotype was picked up many times. The genes are TRBV5-1 and TRBJ2-1; D might be TRBD1 (5 bases). Trimming shortened V by 5 bases and J by 8 bases, and 11 bases separated the two germline ends. Germline assignment: CDR1 SGHRS and CDR2 YFSETQ. This CDR3 is 12 amino acids long. Here the CDR3 reads CASSFAGYEQFF. CDR3 DNA: TGCGCCAGCAGTTTTGCAGGGTATGAGCAGTTCTTC.

J is TRBJ1-1 and V is TRBV7-2, with 9 bases that match TRBD1. The length of the CDR3 is 12 residues. The trim removed 7 bases at V and 12 bases at J, leaving 9 bases unmatched. In germline, CDR1 is SGHTA, CDR2 FQGNSA. CDR3 amino acids: CASTGTGLKTFF. CDR3 bases: TGTGCCAGCACCGGGACAGGGCTTAAAACTTTCTTT.

The rearrangement links TRBV4-1 to TRBJ2-5, with 7 bases fitting TRBD2. J lost 5 bases, V lost 0 bases, and 12 bases had no gene match. Germline V gene data show CDR1 as MGHRA and CDR2 as YSYEKL. The CDR3 totals 17 residues. The CDR3 DNA follows: TGCGCCAGCAGCCAAGATCCGGCTAGCGGCAGCGGGGAGACCCAGTACTTC. Amino acid sequence: CASSQDPASGSGETQYF.